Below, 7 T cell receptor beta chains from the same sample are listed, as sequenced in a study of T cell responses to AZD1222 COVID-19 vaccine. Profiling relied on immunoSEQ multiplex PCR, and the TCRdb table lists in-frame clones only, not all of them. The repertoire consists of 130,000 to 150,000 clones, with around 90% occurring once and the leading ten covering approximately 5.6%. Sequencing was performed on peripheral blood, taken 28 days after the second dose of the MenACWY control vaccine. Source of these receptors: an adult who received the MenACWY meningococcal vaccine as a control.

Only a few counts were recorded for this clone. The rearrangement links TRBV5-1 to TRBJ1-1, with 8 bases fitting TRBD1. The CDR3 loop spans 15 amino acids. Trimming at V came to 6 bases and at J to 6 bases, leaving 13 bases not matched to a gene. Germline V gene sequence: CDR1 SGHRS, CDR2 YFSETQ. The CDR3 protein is CASIPGTGGSAEAFF. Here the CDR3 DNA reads TGCGCCAGCATCCCCGGAACAGGGGGGTCGGCTGAAGCTTTCTTT.

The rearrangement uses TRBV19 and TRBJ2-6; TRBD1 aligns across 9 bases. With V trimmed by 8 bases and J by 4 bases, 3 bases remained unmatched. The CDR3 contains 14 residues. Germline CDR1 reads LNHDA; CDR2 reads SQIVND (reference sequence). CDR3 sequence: CASRDRVGANVLTF. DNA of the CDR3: TGTGCCAGTCGGGACAGGGTGGGGGCCAACGTCCTGACTTTC.

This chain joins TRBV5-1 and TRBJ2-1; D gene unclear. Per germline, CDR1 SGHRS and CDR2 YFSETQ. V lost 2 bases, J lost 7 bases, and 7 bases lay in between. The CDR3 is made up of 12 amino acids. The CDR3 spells CASSFTANEQFF. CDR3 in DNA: TGCGCCAGCAGCTTCACCGCGAATGAGCAGTTCTTC.

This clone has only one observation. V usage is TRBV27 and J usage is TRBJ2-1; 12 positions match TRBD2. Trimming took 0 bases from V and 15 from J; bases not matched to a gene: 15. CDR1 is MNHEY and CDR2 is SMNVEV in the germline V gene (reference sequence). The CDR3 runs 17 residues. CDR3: CASSLSTPRTSGKVPFF. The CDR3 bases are TGTGCCAGCAGTTTATCGACTCCCAGGACTAGCGGGAAAGTGCCGTTCTTC.

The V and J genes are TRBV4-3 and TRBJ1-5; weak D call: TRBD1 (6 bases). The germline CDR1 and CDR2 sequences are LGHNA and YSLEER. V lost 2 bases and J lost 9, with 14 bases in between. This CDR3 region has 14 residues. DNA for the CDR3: TGCGCCAGCAGCCAAAACAGGGAGGGAGGGCCCCAGCATTTT. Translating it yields CASSQNREGGPQHF.

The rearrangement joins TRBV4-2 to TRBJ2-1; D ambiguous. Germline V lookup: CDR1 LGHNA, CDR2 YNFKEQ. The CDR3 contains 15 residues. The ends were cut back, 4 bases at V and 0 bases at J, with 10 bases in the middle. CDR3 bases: TGTGCCAGCAGCCGACCGGCGAACTCCTACAATGAGCAGTTCTTC. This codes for CASSRPANSYNEQFF.

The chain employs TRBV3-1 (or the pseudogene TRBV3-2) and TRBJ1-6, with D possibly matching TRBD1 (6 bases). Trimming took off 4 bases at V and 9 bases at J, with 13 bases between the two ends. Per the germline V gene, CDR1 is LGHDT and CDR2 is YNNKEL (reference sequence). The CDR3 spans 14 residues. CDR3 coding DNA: TGTGCCAGCAGCCTCAGGGGTCGTGGTTCACCCCTCCACTTT. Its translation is CASSLRGRGSPLHF.